The next 28 T cell receptor beta chains were all read from a single sample in a study of cytomegalovirus exposure and HLA in healthy donors. With 60 Vbeta and 13 Jbeta primers, the PCR was carried out. The repertoire was sequenced with immunoSEQ multiplex PCR; TCRdb's copy has only in-frame clones and lacks some. The table has more than 100,000 clones, less than 80% seen once. Sequenced material: PBMCs. Receptor source: a female donor in good health and CMV-seropositive.

The rearrangement joins TRBV9 to TRBJ2-5; the match to TRBD1 covers 8 bases. The CDR3 runs to 16 residues. The V and J ends lost 3 bases and 1 base, in that order; junction bases with no gene match: 8. In germline, CDR1 is SGDLS, CDR2 YYNGEE. The CDR3 bases are TGTGCCAGCAGCGAGGGACAGGAGACCTTCCAAGAGACCCAGTACTTC. It specifies CASSEGQETFQETQYF.

This clone was counted once. The chain has TRBV5-6 and TRBJ1-5; no reliable D call. Germline lookup yields CDR1 SGHDT and CDR2 YYEEEE. V was pared by 1 base and J by 0 bases, with 11 bases between. This CDR3 comprises 16 residues. In nucleotides, the CDR3 is TGTGCCAGCAGCTTGACGACCGGGGATAGCAATCAGCCCCAGCATTTT. Amino acids: CASSLTTGDSNQPQHF. The complete variable domain, with remaining parts taken from reference TRBV5-6 and TRBJ1-5, reads DAGVTQSPTHLIKTRGQQVTLRCSPKSGHDTVSWYQQALGQGPQFIFQYYEEEERQRGNFPDRFSGHQFPNYSSELNVNALLLGDSALYLCASSLTTGDSNQPQHFGDGTRLSIL.

Only one count was recorded for this clone. V and J are TRBV5-6 and TRBJ1-1; a weak D match, TRBD1 (6 bases). The V gene's germline CDR1 is SGHDT and CDR2 YYEEEE. The CDR3 spans 12 residues. Trimming pared 1 base from V and 11 bases from J, leaving 12 bases between. DNA of the CDR3: TGTGCCAGCAGCTTGACAGGGTTTGCGGCTTTCTTT. It specifies CASSLTGFAAFF. The full variable domain, its missing parts supplied by reference TRBV5-6 and TRBJ1-1, is DAGVTQSPTHLIKTRGQQVTLRCSPKSGHDTVSWYQQALGQGPQFIFQYYEEEERQRGNFPDRFSGHQFPNYSSELNVNALLLGDSALYLCASSLTGFAAFFGQGTRLTVV.

The J gene is TRBJ2-5, the V gene TRBV5-1; D uncertain. V lost 0 bases and J 1 base, leaving 7 bases between the germline ends. This CDR3 region has 14 residues. CDR1 is SGHRS and CDR2 is YFSETQ in the germline V gene. CDR3 in DNA: TGCGCCAGCAGCTTGGGACAAATCCAAGAGACCCAGTACTTC. Its translation is CASSLGQIQETQYF. The entire variable domain, with the rest obtained from reference TRBV5-1 and TRBJ2-5, is as follows: KAGVTQTPRYLIKTRGQQVTLSCSPISGHRSVSWYQQTPGQGLQFLFEYFSETQRNKGNFPGRFSGRQFSNSRSEMNVSTLELGDSALYLCASSLGQIQETQYFGPGTRLLVL.

CDR3 bases: TGCGCCAGCAGCTTGAGTGGACAGGGATCTGGAAACACCATATATTTT. Translating it yields CASSLSGQGSGNTIYF. The gene calls are TRBV5-1 and TRBJ1-3; 8 bases match TRBD1. Looked up from germline, CDR1 is SGHRS and CDR2 is YFSETQ. This CDR3 region has 16 residues. The J segment lost 1 base and the V segment lost 1 base, leaving 4 bases of the junction unmatched. Drawing the rest from reference TRBV5-1 and TRBJ1-3, the complete variable domain is KAGVTQTPRYLIKTRGQQVTLSCSPISGHRSVSWYQQTPGQGLQFLFEYFSETQRNKGNFPGRFSGRQFSNSRSEMNVSTLELGDSALYLCASSLSGQGSGNTIYFGEGSWLTVV.

The chain links TRBV7-9 to TRBJ1-1; 8 bases fit TRBD1. V gave up 1 base and J gave up 4 bases; unmatched junction bases: 2. The CDR3 is made up of 14 amino acids. The V gene's germline CDR1 is SEHNR and CDR2 FQNEAQ (reference sequence). The CDR3 loop is CASSLDGQGTEAFF. The CDR3 DNA is TGTGCCAGCAGCTTAGACGGACAGGGCACTGAAGCTTTCTTT.

This chain uses TRBV6-1 with TRBJ2-7, with 9 nucleotides matching TRBD1. This CDR3 has 15 residues. Germline trimming cut 8 bases from V and 3 bases from J; bases unmatched to any gene: 11. Germline CDR1 is MNHNS and CDR2 is SASEGT. The CDR3 coding sequence is TGTGCCAGCGAGACGGGCTCGACAGGGGGCTACGAGCAGTACTTC. It is translated as CASETGSTGGYEQYF.

This clone was observed a single time. The CDR3 bases are TGCGCCAGCAGCTGGGGACTAGCGGGAGCGGGCGAGCAGTACTTC. Translating it yields CASSWGLAGAGEQYF. The chain recombines TRBV5-1 with TRBJ2-7; 14 bases line up with TRBD2. Germline trimming cut 3 bases from V and 6 bases from J; bases unmatched to any gene: 5. Germline CDR1 reads SGHRS; CDR2 reads YFSETQ. The CDR3 runs to 15 residues.

The V and J genes are TRBV25-1 and TRBJ2-5; TRBD2 might be the D (6 bases). The DNA end favors TRBJ2-7, so the J call may be wrong. CDR1 and CDR2 (germline): MGHDK, SYGVNS. The CDR3 totals 12 residues. The CDR3 sequence is CASTGLDYEQYF. The CDR3 nucleotides are TGTGCCAGTACGGGACTCGACTACGAGCAGTACTTC.

V and J are TRBV5-1 and TRBJ1-6, with D unresolved. The CDR3 is 15 residues long. V was shortened by 3 bases and J by 6 bases, with 13 bases between the two germline ends. CDR1 and CDR2 from the germline V gene are SGHRS and YFSETQ. The CDR3 reads CASSSEGTTNSPLHF. The CDR3 DNA sequence: TGCGCCAGCAGCTCGGAGGGAACAACTAATTCACCCCTCCACTTT.

The V and J genes are TRBV7-3 and TRBJ2-1; unclear D gene. The CDR3 is made up of 14 amino acids. Trimming pared 5 bases from V and 7 bases from J, leaving 15 bases between. Germline V gene lookup returns CDR1 SGHTA and CDR2 FQGTGA. CDR3 nucleotides: TGTGCCAGCAGCCCAAACAGTTTTCCAAATGAGCAGTTCTTC. Its translation: CASSPNSFPNEQFF.

The V call is TRBV7-2, the J call TRBJ2-2, with 7 bases identical to TRBD2. V trimming: 4 bases; J trimming: 7 bases; junction bases outside the gene matches: 9. This CDR3 region has 15 residues. Germline V lookup: CDR1 SGHTA, CDR2 FQGNSA. In nucleotides, the CDR3 is TGTGCCAGCAGCTGGGGCTCCACGGGGGGCGGGGAGCTGTTTTTT. This translates into CASSWGSTGGGELFF.

The rearrangement joins TRBV29-1 to TRBJ2-1, with D tentatively TRBD2 (6 bases). Germline CDR1 and CDR2: SQVTM and ANQGSEA. CDR3 size: 13 residues. The V end lost 1 base, the J end lost 3 bases, and 7 bases lay between the germline ends. The CDR3 coding sequence is TGCAGCGTTGAAGCCGGGAGCTACAATGAGCAGTTCTTC. It codes for CSVEAGSYNEQFF.

This sequence joins TRBV7-6 and TRBJ2-7; TRBD1 aligns across 8 bases. In germline, CDR1 is SGHVS, CDR2 FNYEAQ. V trimming: 5 bases; J trimming: 4 bases; junction bases outside the gene matches: 10. This CDR3 region has 15 residues. The CDR3 sequence: CASSPGQGNFYEQYF. The CDR3 DNA reads TGTGCCAGCAGCCCCGGACAGGGCAATTTTTACGAGCAGTACTTC.

The chain combines TRBV30 with TRBJ2-7; possibly TRBD2 for D (7 bases). Germline lookup yields CDR1 GTSNPN and CDR2 SVGIG (reference sequence). There are 14 residues in the CDR3. The V gene lost 5 bases and the J gene lost 0 bases, with 14 bases spanning the gap. The CDR3 DNA is TGTGCCTGGGGGGGGGCTAGCGGCTCCTACGAGCAGTACTTC. Translation: CAWGGASGSYEQYF. The whole variable domain, remainder taken from reference TRBV30 and TRBJ2-7, is SQTIHQWPATLVQPVGSPLSLECTVEGTSNPNLYWYRQAAGRGLQLLFYSVGIGQISSEVPQNLSASRPQDRQFILSSKKLLLSDSGFYLCAWGGASGSYEQYFGPGTRLTVT.

The CDR3 reads CASSARRKNTEAFF. The CDR3 nucleotides read TGTGCCAGCAGTGCTAGGCGGAAGAACACTGAAGCTTTCTTT. The chain uses TRBV6-5 and TRBJ1-1; D is unclear. The CDR3 extends over 14 amino acids. V shed 5 bases and J shed 1 base, with 11 bases lying between them. Germline V gene data show CDR1 as MNHEY and CDR2 as SVGAGI.

This clone was picked up a small number of times. The chain is built from TRBV18 and TRBJ1-5, with D maybe TRBD1 (6 bases). The CDR3 runs 14 residues. Trimming cost V 2 bases and J 6 bases, with 11 bases left between them. Looked up from germline, CDR1 is KGHSH and CDR2 is LQKENI. The CDR3 DNA sequence: TGTGCCAGCTCACCAATACAGGGCACTCAGCCCCAGCATTTT. Protein product: CASSPIQGTQPQHF.

This clone has more than one count but fewer than ten. The V and J genes are TRBV5-1 and TRBJ2-5; TRBD2 is a possible D gene (7 bases). There are 13 residues in the CDR3. Trimming took off 0 bases at V and 9 bases at J, with 12 bases between the two ends. The germline V gene encodes CDR1 SGHRS and CDR2 YFSETQ. In nucleotides, the CDR3 is TGCGCCAGCAGCTTGGATTTAGGGGGGGCCCAGTACTTC. Translated, it gives CASSLDLGGAQYF.

The chain recombines TRBV28 with TRBJ1-1; 8 bases fit TRBD1. The germline V gene encodes CDR1 MDHEN and CDR2 SYDVKM. The V segment lost 7 bases and the J segment 1 base; nucleotides outside the gene matches: 5. The CDR3 contains 14 residues. The CDR3 nucleotides read TGTGCCAGCACCCGGACAGGGCGGAACACTGAAGCTTTCTTT. Translation: CASTRTGRNTEAFF.

The rearrangement links TRBV7-9 to TRBJ2-1; D uncertain. The CDR3 has 11 amino acids. Germline CDR1 SEHNR, CDR2 FQNEAQ (reference sequence). The ends were cut back, 3 bases at V and 7 bases at J, with 4 bases in the middle. CDR3 region: CASSLLNEQFF. The DNA of the CDR3 is TGTGCCAGCAGCTTGCTAAATGAGCAGTTCTTC.

V is TRBV9 and J is TRBJ2-1; 8 nucleotides agree with TRBD2. The CDR3 spans 16 residues. V was pared by 3 bases and J by 5 bases, with 10 bases of the junction left unmatched. Germline CDR1 reads SGDLS; CDR2 reads YYNGEE. CDR3 sequence: CASSAPRTSTNNEQFF. Here the CDR3 DNA reads TGTGCCAGCAGCGCCCCGAGGACTAGCACCAACAATGAGCAGTTCTTC.

The chain has TRBV19 and TRBJ1-6; no clear D gene. Trimming removed 4 bases from V and 0 bases from J, with 10 bases in between. From germline, CDR1 is LNHDA and CDR2 SQIVND (reference sequence). The CDR3 length is 16 residues. The CDR3 DNA follows: TGTGCCAGTAGTAGACTCCTGAGCTCCTATAATTCACCCCTCCACTTT. This gives the protein CASSRLLSSYNSPLHF. Looking up the rest from reference TRBV19 and TRBJ1-6 gives the full variable domain: DGGITQSPKYLFRKEGQNVTLSCEQNLNHDAMYWYRQDPGQGLRLIYYSQIVNDFQKGDIAEGYSVSREKKESFPLTVTSAQKNPTAFYLCASSRLLSSYNSPLHFGNGTRLTVT.

J is TRBJ2-1 and V is TRBV29-1; TRBD2 aligns across 11 bases. Germline V lookup: CDR1 SQVTM, CDR2 ANQGSEA. Trimming at V came to 5 bases and at J to 3 bases, leaving 3 bases not matched to a gene. This CDR3 comprises 14 residues. The DNA of the CDR3 is TGCAGCGTTAAACTAGCGGGAGTCTACAATGAGCAGTTCTTC. Its protein product is CSVKLAGVYNEQFF.

The J gene is TRBJ2-6, the V gene TRBV25-1; D is perhaps TRBD1 (5 bases). The CDR3 totals 18 residues. V shed 1 base and J shed 0 bases, with 13 bases lying between them. Germline CDR1 reads MGHDK; CDR2 reads SYGVNS. The CDR3 DNA follows: TGTGCCAGCAGTGAATCTGCAGGGTCCTTCTCTGGGGCCAACGTCCTGACTTTC. This translates into CASSESAGSFSGANVLTF.

The V call is TRBV2, the J call TRBJ2-1, with a weak D call TRBD2 (5 bases). Between the trimmed V and J ends, which lost 8 bases and 7 bases, there was a span of 12 bases. Germline V gene lookup returns CDR1 SNHLY and CDR2 FYNNEI. The CDR3 contains 12 residues. The CDR3 DNA follows: TGTGCCAGCCGCCAGACGGGAAATGAGCAGTTCTTC. Encoded protein: CASRQTGNEQFF.

The chain employs TRBV28 and TRBJ1-2; no clear D gene. Germline V lookup: CDR1 MDHEN, CDR2 SYDVKM. V lost 1 base to trimming and J lost 2 bases, with 5 bases between them. The CDR3 runs 13 residues. The CDR3 spells CASSLSRNYGYTF. CDR3 bases: TGTGCCAGCAGTTTATCTCGGAACTATGGCTACACCTTC.

The chain uses TRBV6-4 and TRBJ2-3; 9 nucleotides match TRBD1. Germline CDR1 is MRHNA and CDR2 is SNTAGT. V gave up 9 bases and J gave up 3 bases; unmatched junction bases: 1. This CDR3 is built from 12 residues. The DNA for the CDR3 is TGTGCCAGTGACAGGGGGACAGATACGCAGTATTTT. Its protein product is CASDRGTDTQYF.

V and J are TRBV5-1 and TRBJ1-3; D unresolved. The CDR3 spans 16 residues. V shed 0 bases and J shed 0 bases, with 10 bases lying between them. Looked up from germline, CDR1 is SGHRS and CDR2 is YFSETQ. The CDR3 region is CASSLDPSFSGNTIYF. For the CDR3, the DNA is TGCGCCAGCAGCTTGGACCCGAGCTTCTCTGGAAACACCATATATTTT.